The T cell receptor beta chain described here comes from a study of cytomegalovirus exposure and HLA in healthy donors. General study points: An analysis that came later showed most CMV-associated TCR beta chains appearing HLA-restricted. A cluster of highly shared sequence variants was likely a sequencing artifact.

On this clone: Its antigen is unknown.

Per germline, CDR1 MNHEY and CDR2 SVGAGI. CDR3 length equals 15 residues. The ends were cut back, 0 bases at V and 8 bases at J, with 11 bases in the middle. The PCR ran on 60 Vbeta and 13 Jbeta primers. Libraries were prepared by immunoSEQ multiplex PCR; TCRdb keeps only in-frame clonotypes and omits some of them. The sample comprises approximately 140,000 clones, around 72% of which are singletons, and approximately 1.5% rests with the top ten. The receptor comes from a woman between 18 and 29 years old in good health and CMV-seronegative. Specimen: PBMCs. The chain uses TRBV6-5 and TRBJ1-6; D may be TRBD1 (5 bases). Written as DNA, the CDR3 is TGTGCCAGCAGTTACTCTGGCCGGGGGGATTCACCCCTCCACTTT. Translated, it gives CASSYSGRGDSPLHF.